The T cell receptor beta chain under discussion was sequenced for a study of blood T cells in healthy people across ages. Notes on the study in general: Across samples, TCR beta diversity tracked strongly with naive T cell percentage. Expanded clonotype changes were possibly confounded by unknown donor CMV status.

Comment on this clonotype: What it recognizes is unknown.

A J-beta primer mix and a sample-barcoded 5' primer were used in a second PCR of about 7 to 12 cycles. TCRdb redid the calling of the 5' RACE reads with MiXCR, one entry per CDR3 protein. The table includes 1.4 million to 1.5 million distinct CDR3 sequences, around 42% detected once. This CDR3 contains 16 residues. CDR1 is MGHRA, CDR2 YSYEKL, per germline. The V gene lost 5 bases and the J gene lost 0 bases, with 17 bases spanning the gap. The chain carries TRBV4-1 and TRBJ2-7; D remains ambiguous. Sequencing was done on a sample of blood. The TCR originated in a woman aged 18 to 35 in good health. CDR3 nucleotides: TGCGCCAGCAGCTACCGTGCCACGAGCAGCTCCTACGAGCAGTACTTC. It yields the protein CASSYRATSSSYEQYF.